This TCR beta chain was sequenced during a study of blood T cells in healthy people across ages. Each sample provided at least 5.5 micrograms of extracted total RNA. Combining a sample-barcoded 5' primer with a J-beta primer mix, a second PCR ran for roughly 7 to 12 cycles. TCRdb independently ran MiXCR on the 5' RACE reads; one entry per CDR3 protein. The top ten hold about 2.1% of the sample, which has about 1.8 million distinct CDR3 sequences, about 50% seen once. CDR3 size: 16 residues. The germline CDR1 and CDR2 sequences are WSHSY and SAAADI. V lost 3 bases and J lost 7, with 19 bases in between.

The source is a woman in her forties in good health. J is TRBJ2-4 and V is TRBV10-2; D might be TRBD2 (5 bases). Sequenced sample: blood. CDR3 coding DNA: TGCGCCAGCAGTGAAAAAAGTGCGGGTGGTTGGAACATTCAGTACTTC. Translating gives CASSEKSAGGWNIQYF.